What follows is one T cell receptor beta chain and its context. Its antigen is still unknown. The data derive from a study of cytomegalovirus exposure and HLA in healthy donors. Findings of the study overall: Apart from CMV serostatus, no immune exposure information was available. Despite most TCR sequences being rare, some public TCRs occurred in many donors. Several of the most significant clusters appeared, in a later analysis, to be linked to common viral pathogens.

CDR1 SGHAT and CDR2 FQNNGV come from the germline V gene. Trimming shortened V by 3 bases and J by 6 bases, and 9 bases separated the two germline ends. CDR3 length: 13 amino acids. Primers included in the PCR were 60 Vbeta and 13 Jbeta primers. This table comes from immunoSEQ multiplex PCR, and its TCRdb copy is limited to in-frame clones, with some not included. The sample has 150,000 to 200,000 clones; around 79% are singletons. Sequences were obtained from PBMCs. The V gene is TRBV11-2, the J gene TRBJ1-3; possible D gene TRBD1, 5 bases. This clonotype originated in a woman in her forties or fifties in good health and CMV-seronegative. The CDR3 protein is CASSFPGSNTIYF. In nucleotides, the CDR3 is TGTGCCAGCAGCTTCCCAGGGTCAAACACCATATATTTT.